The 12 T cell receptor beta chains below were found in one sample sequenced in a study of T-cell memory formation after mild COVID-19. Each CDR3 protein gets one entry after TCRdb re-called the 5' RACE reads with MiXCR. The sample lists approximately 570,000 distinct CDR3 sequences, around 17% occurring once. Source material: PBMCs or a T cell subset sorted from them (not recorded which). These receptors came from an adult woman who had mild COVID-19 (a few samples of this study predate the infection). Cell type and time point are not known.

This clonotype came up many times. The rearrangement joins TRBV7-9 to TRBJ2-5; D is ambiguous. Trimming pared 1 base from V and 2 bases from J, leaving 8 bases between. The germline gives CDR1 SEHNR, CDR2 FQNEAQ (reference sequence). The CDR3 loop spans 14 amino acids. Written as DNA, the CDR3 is TGTGCCAGCAGCTTAGTTGGAACGCAAGAGACCCAGTACTTC. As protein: CASSLVGTQETQYF.

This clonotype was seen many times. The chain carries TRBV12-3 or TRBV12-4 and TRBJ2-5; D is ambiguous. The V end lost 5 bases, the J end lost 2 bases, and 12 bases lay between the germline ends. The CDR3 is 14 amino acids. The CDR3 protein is CASSRIGAQETQYF. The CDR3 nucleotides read TGTGCCAGCAGTCGAATAGGAGCTCAAGAGACCCAGTACTTC.

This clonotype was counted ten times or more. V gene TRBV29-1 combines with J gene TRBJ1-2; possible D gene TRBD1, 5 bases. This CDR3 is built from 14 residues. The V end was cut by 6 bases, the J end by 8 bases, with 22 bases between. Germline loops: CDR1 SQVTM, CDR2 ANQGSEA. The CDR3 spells CSVDPSGAARGYTF. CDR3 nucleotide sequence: TGCAGCGTGGACCCGAGCGGGGCCGCCAGGGGCTACACCTTC.

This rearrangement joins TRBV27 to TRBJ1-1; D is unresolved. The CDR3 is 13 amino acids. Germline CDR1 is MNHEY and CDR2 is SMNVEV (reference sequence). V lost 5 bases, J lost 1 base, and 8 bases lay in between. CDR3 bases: TGTGCCAGCAGTAGGGCACCGAACACTGAAGCTTTCTTT. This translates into CASSRAPNTEAFF.

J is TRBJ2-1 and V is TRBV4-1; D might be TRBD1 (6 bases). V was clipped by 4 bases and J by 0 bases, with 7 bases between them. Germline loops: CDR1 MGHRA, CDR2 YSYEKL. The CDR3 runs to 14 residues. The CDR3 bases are TGCGCCAGCAGCCGACAGGCCTCCTACAATGAGCAGTTCTTC. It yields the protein CASSRQASYNEQFF.

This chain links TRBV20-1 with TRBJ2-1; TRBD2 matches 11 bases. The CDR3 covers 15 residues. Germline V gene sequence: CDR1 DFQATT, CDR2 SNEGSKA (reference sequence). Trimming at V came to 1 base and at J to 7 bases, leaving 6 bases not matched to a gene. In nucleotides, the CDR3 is TGCAGTGCTAGAGGATTAGCGGGAGGGGGGAATGAGCAGTTCTTC. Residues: CSARGLAGGGNEQFF.

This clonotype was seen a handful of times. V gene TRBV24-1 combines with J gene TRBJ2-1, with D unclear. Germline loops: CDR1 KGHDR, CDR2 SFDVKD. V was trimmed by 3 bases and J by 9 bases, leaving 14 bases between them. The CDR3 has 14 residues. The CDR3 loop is CATSDGLGWGEQFF. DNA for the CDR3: TGTGCCACCAGTGATGGTTTAGGTTGGGGTGAGCAGTTCTTC.

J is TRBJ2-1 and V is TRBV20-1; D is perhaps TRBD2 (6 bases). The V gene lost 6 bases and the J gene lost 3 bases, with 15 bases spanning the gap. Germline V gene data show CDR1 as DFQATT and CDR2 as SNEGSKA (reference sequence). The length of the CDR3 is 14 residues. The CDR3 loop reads CSATFGEDYNEQFF. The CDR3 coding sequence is TGCAGTGCCACTTTCGGGGAGGACTACAATGAGCAGTTCTTC.

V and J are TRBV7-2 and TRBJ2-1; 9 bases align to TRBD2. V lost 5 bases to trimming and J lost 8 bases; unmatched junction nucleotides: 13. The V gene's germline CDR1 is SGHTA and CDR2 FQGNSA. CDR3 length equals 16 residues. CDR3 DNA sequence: TGTGCCAGCAGCCCCCCTGGCGGGAGGGTCGCCCATGAGCAGTTCTTC. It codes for CASSPPGGRVAHEQFF. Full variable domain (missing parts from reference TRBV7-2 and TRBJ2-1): GAGVSQSPSNKVTEKGKDVELRCDPISGHTALYWYRQSLGQGLEFLIYFQGNSAPDKSGLPSDRFSAERTGGSVSTLTIQRTQQEDSAVYLCASSPPGGRVAHEQFFGPGTRLTVL.

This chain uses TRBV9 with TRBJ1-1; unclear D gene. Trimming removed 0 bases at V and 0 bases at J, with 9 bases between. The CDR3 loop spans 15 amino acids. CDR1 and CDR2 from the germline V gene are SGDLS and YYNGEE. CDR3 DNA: TGTGCCAGCAGCGTAGCTTCAGGAATGAACACTGAAGCTTTCTTT. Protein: CASSVASGMNTEAFF.

CDR3 sequence: CSVELGQGRKDGYTF. CDR3 in DNA: TGCAGCGTTGAATTAGGACAGGGTAGGAAGGATGGCTACACCTTC. The V gene is TRBV29-1, the J gene TRBJ1-2; 8 positions agree with TRBD1. CDR1 is SQVTM and CDR2 is ANQGSEA in the germline V gene. V shed 2 bases, J shed 6 bases, and the junction held 11 bases outside the gene matches. CDR3 length: 15 residues.

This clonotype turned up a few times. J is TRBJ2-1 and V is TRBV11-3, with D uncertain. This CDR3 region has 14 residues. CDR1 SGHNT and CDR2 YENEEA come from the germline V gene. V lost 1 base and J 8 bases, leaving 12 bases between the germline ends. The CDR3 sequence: CASSLVSPLDEQFF. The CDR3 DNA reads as TGTGCCAGCAGCTTAGTGTCTCCCCTGGATGAGCAGTTCTTC.